This T cell receptor (beta chain) was obtained from a study of blood T cell repertoires in COVID-19. The ends were cut back, 4 bases at V and 0 bases at J, with 10 bases in the middle. Per the germline V gene, CDR1 is SGHNT and CDR2 is YYREEE (reference sequence). This CDR3 comprises 14 residues. The protocol was immunoSEQ multiplex PCR, while the TCRdb copy is restricted to in-frame clones and leaves out a portion. The data show some 90,000 clones, with roughly 87% seen just once and more than 8% held by the top ten. Material for sequencing was peripheral blood. The clonotype comes from a man in his fifties with acute or convalescent COVID-19. The chain uses TRBV5-4 and TRBJ1-1, with D perhaps matching TRBD1 (5 bases). The CDR3 nucleotides read TGTGCCAGCAGCATTGACAGACTGAACACTGAAGCTTTCTTT. Amino acids: CASSIDRLNTEAFF.